This TCR beta chain was captured in a study of T cells in localized non-small cell lung cancer. Sequenced by immunoSEQ multiplex PCR; TCRdb stores in-frame clones only, minus some. Among about 2,000 clones listed, approximately 25% were seen once. Concerning this clone: The antigen remains unidentified.

CDR3 length: 15 residues. V lost 0 bases and J 9 bases, leaving 17 bases between the germline ends. Germline CDR1 and CDR2: WNHNN and SYGVQD (reference sequence). Whole-study findings and limits: Appearance in adjacent lung was seen for a median around 61 of the top 100 tumor clones.

The sequence was obtained from a male donor aged 60 or older with stage I lung adenocarcinoma. The V and J genes are TRBV10-1 and TRBJ1-1; D is unclear. The sample in question was normal lung tissue next to the tumor, obtained before any cancer treatment. CDR3 loop: CASSESGQKQPQAFF. Here the CDR3 DNA reads TGCGCCAGCAGTGAGTCCGGCCAGAAACAACCCCAAGCTTTCTTT.